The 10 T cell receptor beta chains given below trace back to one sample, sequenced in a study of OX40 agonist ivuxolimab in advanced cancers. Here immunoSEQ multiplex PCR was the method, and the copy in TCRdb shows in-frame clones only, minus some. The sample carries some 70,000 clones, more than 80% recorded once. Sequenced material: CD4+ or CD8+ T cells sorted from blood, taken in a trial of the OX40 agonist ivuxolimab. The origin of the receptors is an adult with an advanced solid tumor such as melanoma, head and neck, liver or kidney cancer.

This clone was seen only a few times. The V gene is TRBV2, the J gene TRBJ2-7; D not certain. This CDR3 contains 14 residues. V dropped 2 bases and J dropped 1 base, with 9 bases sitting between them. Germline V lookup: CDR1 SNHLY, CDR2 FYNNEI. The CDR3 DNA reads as TGTGCCAGCAGTGAACTCGGCCAATCCTACGAGCAGTACTTC. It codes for CASSELGQSYEQYF.

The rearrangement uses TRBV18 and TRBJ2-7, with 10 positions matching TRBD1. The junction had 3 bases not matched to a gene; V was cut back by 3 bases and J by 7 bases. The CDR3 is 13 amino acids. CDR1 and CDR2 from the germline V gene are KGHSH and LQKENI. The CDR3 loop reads CASSPGGQGEQYF. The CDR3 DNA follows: TGTGCCAGCTCACCGGGGGGACAGGGGGAGCAGTACTTC. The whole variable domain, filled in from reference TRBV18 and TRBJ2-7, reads NAGVMQNPRHLVRRRGQEARLRCSPMKGHSHVYWYRQLPEEGLKFMVYLQKENIIDESGMPKERFSAEFPKEGPSILRIQQVVRGDSAAYFCASSPGGQGEQYFGPGTRLTVT.

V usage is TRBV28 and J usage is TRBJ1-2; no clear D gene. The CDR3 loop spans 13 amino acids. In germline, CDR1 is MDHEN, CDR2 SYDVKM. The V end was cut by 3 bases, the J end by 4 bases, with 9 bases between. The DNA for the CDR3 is TGTGCCAGCAGTTTTCCTGTTGGCTATGGCTACACCTTC. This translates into CASSFPVGYGYTF.

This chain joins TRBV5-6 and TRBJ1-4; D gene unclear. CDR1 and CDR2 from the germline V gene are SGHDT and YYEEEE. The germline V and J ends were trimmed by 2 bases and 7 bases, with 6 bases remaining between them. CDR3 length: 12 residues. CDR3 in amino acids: CASSFLSEKLFF. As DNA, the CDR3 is TGTGCCAGCAGCTTTCTGAGTGAAAAACTGTTTTTT.

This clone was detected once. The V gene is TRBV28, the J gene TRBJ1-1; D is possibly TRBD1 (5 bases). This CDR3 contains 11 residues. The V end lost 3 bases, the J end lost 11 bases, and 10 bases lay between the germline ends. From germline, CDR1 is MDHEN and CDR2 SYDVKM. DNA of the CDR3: TGTGCCAGCAGTTTGGGGGGGAGGGCTTTCTTT. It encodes CASSLGGRAFF.

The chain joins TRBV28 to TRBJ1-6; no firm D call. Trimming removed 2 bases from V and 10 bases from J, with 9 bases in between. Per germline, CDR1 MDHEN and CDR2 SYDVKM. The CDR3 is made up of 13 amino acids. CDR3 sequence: CASSLGVRSPLHF. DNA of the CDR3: TGTGCCAGCAGTTTAGGGGTAAGGTCACCCCTCCACTTT.

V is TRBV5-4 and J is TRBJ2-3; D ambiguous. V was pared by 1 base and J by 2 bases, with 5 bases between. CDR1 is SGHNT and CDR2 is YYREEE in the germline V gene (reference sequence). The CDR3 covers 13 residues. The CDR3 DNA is TGTGCCAGCAGCTTGCCCCCCACAGATACGCAGTATTTT. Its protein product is CASSLPPTDTQYF.

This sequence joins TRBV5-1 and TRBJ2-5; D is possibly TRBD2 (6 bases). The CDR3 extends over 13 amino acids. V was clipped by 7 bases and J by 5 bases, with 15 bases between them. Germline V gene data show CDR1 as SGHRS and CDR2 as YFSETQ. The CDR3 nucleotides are TGCGCCAGCTCTGCTGGCGGGATGGAGACCCAGTACTTC. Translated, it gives CASSAGGMETQYF.

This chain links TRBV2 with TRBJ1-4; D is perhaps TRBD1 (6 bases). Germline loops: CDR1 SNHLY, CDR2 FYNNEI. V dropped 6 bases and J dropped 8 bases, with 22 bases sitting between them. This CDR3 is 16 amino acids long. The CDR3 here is CASSASSGLRGEKLFF. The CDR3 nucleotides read TGTGCCAGCAGCGCATCCTCAGGGTTAAGGGGGGAAAAACTGTTTTTT.

This CDR3 is CASSYHLTRNYGYTF. The DNA of the CDR3 is TGTGCCAGCAGTTACCATCTGACACGTAACTATGGCTACACCTTC. The chain recombines TRBV6-5 with TRBJ1-2, with no clear D. V was clipped by 2 bases and J by 1 base, with 11 bases between them. CDR3 size: 15 residues. CDR1 and CDR2 (germline): MNHEY, SVGAGI.